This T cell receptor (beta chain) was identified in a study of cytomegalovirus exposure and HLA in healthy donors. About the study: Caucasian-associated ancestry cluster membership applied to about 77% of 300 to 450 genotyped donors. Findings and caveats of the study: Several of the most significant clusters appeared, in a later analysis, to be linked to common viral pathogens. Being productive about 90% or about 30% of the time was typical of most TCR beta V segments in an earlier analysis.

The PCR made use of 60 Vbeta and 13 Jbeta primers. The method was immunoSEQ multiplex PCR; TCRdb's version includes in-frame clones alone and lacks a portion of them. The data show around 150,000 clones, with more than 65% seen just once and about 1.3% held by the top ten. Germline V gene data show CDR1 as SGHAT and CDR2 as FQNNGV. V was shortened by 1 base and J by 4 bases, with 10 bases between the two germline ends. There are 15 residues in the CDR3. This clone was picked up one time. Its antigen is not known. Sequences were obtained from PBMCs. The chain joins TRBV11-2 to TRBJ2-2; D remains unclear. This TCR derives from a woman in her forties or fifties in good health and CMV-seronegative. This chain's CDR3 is CASSLVSFLTGELFF. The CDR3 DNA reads TGTGCCAGCAGCTTAGTTTCGTTCCTCACCGGGGAGCTGTTTTTT.